The T cell receptor (beta chain) under discussion was sequenced for a study of cytomegalovirus exposure and HLA in healthy donors. CDR1 is MNHEY, CDR2 SMNVEV, per germline (reference sequence). V was cut by 3 bases and J by 5 bases, with 8 bases left in between. The CDR3 runs 13 residues. As to this clone: The antigen is undetermined.

Study-wide results and caveats: In a later analysis, TCR beta V- and J-gene trimming was associated with a missense DCLRE1C variant. Some segments of the V type, notably TRBV6-2 and TRBV6-3, were excluded as indistinguishable. Previously analyzed data showed that most TCR beta V segments were productive at a frequency of about 87% or about 30%.

60 Vbeta and 13 Jbeta primers were used in PCR. In the authors' workflow: There were about 80 million unique TCR beta chains by a later count, and approximately 11 million of them were shared. The data were produced by immunoSEQ multiplex PCR, yet TCRdb's version contains in-frame clones alone and is incomplete. V and J calls plus clone size are reproduced from that table; the DNA served to infer D and trimming. The sample yields about 130,000 clones, roughly 78% seen once. The TCR sequence derives from a man younger than 45 in good health. The chain uses TRBV27 and TRBJ2-1; D not resolved. Sequencing was done on a sample of PBMCs. CDR3 nucleotide sequence: TGTGCCAGCAGTTTTTCCAAAAACAATGAGCAGTTCTTC. Protein: CASSFSKNNEQFF.